The rows below give T cell receptor beta chains drawn from one sample of a study of CD4 T cells in relation to SARS-CoV-2 and coronaviruses. TCRdb keeps only in-frame clones here, not all; method: immunoSEQ multiplex PCR. The data show 25,000 to 30,000 clones, with approximately 76% seen just once and approximately 15% held by the top ten. The antigens these receptors bind are not known. Sample: CD4+ T cells from PBMCs, cultured in vitro. The receptors stem from a human donor in good health. The CDR3 runs from the conserved cysteine through the conserved F or W. D genes are given only for firm matches. Some rows mark clone size as missing; the rest say once, few, many or name a class of expanded clone.

d_call,v_call,clone_size,j_call,cdr3_aa,cdr3_nt
-,TRBV3-1/TRBV3-2,-,TRBJ2-3,CASSRLDLGPRTQYF,TGTGCCAGCAGCCGCCTTGACCTTGGGCCCCGTACGCAGTATTTT
-,TRBV9,-,TRBJ1-1,CASSDRWGGNTEAFF,TGTGCCAGCAGCGACAGGTGGGGGGGGAACACTGAAGCTTTCTTT
-,TRBV12-5,-,TRBJ1-2,CASGYPQGRGLNGYTF,TGTGCTAGCGGATATCCCCAGGGAAGGGGCTTAAATGGCTACACCTTC
-,TRBV29-1,few,TRBJ2-5,CSVGGAGRETQYF,TGCAGCGTCGGGGGTGCGGGGAGAGAGACCCAGTACTTC
-,TRBV7-9,-,TRBJ1-1,CASSFPRNTEAFF,TGTGCCAGCAGCTTCCCCAGGAACACTGAAGCTTTCTTT
-,TRBV29-1,-,TRBJ2-5,CSVEEGGGWPGWETQYF,TGCAGCGTTGAAGAAGGGGGAGGATGGCCGGGGTGGGAGACCCAGTACTTC
TRBD2,TRBV7-2,-,TRBJ2-1,CASSLKAGGQEQFF,TGTGCCAGCAGCTTAAAAGCGGGAGGGCAAGAGCAGTTCTTC
TRBD1,TRBV19,few,TRBJ1-5,CASRVAGGTQPQHF,TGTGCCAGTAGAGTGGCAGGGGGCACTCAGCCCCAGCATTTT
TRBD1,TRBV6-5,-,TRBJ2-7,CASTQSGGSYEQYF,TGTGCCAGCACCCAATCAGGGGGCTCCTACGAGCAGTACTTC
TRBD1,TRBV19,-,TRBJ1-6,CASSPNRGEPLHF,TGTGCCAGTAGTCCTAACAGGGGAGAGCCCCTCCACTTT
TRBD1,TRBV18,-,TRBJ1-4,CASSLRTQGEGEKLFF,TGTGCCAGCTCACTCCGGACACAGGGGGAGGGTGAAAAACTGTTTTTT
TRBD2,TRBV9,-,TRBJ2-1,CASSPGLGEWNEQFF,TGTGCCAGCAGCCCTGGACTAGGAGAGTGGAATGAGCAGTTCTTC
TRBD1,TRBV30,-,TRBJ1-4,CAWSVPVGTENEKLFF,TGTGCCTGGAGTGTACCCGTCGGGACAGAAAATGAAAAACTGTTTTTT
TRBD1,TRBV5-1,-,TRBJ1-1,CASSSGQGARNTEAFF,TGCGCCAGCAGCTCAGGACAGGGGGCGAGGAACACTGAAGCTTTCTTT
TRBD2,TRBV6-2/TRBV6-3,few,TRBJ2-1,CASSYGLAGVDEQFF,TGTGCCAGCAGTTACGGACTAGCGGGAGTGGATGAGCAGTTCTTC
TRBD1,TRBV19,-,TRBJ1-3,CASTTGSQWDSGNTIYF,TGTGCCAGTACGACAGGGTCGCAGTGGGACTCTGGAAACACCATATATTTT
-,TRBV12-3/TRBV12-4,-,TRBJ1-1,CASSWGGRTEAFF,TGTGCCAGCAGTTGGGGAGGGCGGACTGAAGCTTTCTTT
TRBD2,TRBV4-1,-,TRBJ2-3,CASSQEGAGGMKDTQYF,TGCGCCAGCAGCCAAGAAGGAGCGGGGGGAATGAAAGATACGCAGTATTTT
-,TRBV10-3,few,TRBJ1-6,CAISESAAVLFF,TGTGCCATCAGTGAGTCGGCGGCGGTACTCTTTTTT
-,TRBV30,few,TRBJ1-2,CAWRSTGNYGYTF,TGTGCCTGGAGATCCACAGGGAACTATGGCTACACCTTC
-,TRBV6-5,-,TRBJ2-5,CASSPTRLQTQYF,TGTGCCAGCAGTCCGACTAGGTTGCAGACCCAGTACTTC
TRBD1,TRBV10-3,-,TRBJ1-6,CAISDRGLRSYNSPLHF,TGTGCCATCAGCGACAGGGGGCTAAGGTCCTATAATTCACCCCTCCACTTT
-,TRBV12-3/TRBV12-4,-,TRBJ1-5,CASTLIGQPQHF,TGTGCCAGCACCTTAATAGGGCAGCCCCAGCATTTT
-,TRBV6-5,-,TRBJ2-7,CASSPPRGSSSEQYF,TGTGCCAGCAGCCCCCCCCGGGGATCGAGCTCCGAGCAGTACTTC
TRBD2,TRBV7-3,-,TRBJ2-2,CASSLTGLAGTGELFF,TGTGCCAGCAGCTTAACGGGACTAGCGGGTACCGGGGAGCTGTTTTTT
-,TRBV7-2,-,TRBJ2-4,CASSLAGTSNIQYF,TGTGCCAGCAGCCTAGCCGGGACCTCAAACATTCAGTACTTC
-,TRBV3-1/TRBV3-2,-,TRBJ2-4,CASSRKNIQYF,TGTGCCAGCAGCCGAAAAAACATTCAGTACTTC
TRBD1,TRBV5-6,-,TRBJ1-4,CASSPGQVLGTWHEKLFF,TGTGCCAGCAGCCCAGGACAGGTCCTCGGGACGTGGCATGAAAAACTGTTTTTT
TRBD1,TRBV2,-,TRBJ1-2,CASINNRQGIYGYTF,TGTGCCAGCATCAACAACCGACAGGGAATCTATGGCTACACCTTC
-,TRBV5-4,-,TRBJ1-6,CASSLSLDHNSPLHF,TGTGCCAGCAGCTTGAGTCTTGACCATAATTCACCCCTCCACTTT
TRBD2,TRBV7-6,-,TRBJ2-7,CASSVAGEYEQYF,TGTGCCAGCAGCGTAGCGGGAGAATACGAGCAGTACTTC
-,TRBV21-1,-,TRBJ2-6,CASSLRPLRDLGANVLTF,TGTGCCAGCAGCCTCCGCCCACTTCGGGACTTAGGGGCCAACGTCCTGACTTTC
-,TRBV19,-,TRBJ2-7,CASSIEGNEQYF,TGTGCCAGTAGTATAGAGGGGAACGAGCAGTACTTC
-,TRBV4-3,-,TRBJ1-6,CASSQEGIRGIGSPLHF,TGCGCCAGCAGCCAAGAAGGAATCAGGGGTATCGGATCACCCCTCCACTTT
-,TRBV18,-,TRBJ2-5,CASSPAQQETQYF,TGTGCCAGCTCACCGGCCCAACAAGAGACCCAGTACTTC
TRBD1,TRBV29-1,-,TRBJ2-1,CSGKTGVLSNEQFF,TGCAGCGGGAAGACAGGGGTATTAAGCAATGAGCAGTTCTTC
TRBD2,TRBV30,-,TRBJ2-2,CACSLAGGLATGELFF,TGTGCCTGTTCTCTAGCGGGAGGACTGGCCACCGGGGAGCTGTTTTTT
-,TRBV7-3,once,TRBJ2-5,CASAPLGQQETQYF,TGTGCCAGCGCGCCGTTGGGACAACAAGAGACCCAGTACTTC
TRBD1,TRBV7-9,-,TRBJ2-7,CASSLRGLGYEQYF,TGTGCCAGCAGCTTAAGGGGGCTAGGCTACGAGCAGTACTTC
-,TRBV7-9,-,TRBJ2-7,CASSLALGVHEQYF,TGTGCCAGCAGCTTAGCGTTGGGGGTCCACGAGCAGTACTTC
TRBD2,TRBV5-1,-,TRBJ2-3,CASSWGLATDTQYF,TGCGCCAGCAGCTGGGGACTAGCGACAGATACGCAGTATTTT
-,TRBV27,-,TRBJ1-1,CASSLLGENTEAFF,TGTGCCAGCAGTTTGTTGGGGGAGAACACTGAAGCTTTCTTT
-,TRBV11-1,-,TRBJ2-1,CASSLTGANEQFF,TGTGCCAGCAGCTTAACGGGAGCGAATGAGCAGTTCTTC
-,TRBV5-1,-,TRBJ1-2,CASSSGTGLSYGYTF,TGCGCCAGCAGCTCTGGGACGGGGCTCAGCTATGGCTACACCTTC
TRBD2,TRBV11-2,-,TRBJ2-7,CASSPPSGSLRSYEQYF,TGTGCCAGCAGCCCGCCTAGCGGGAGCCTACGCTCCTACGAGCAGTACTTC
-,TRBV5-1,-,TRBJ2-5,CASSADLETQYF,TGCGCCAGCAGCGCCGACCTCGAGACCCAGTACTTC
-,TRBV19,-,TRBJ1-2,CASSTGRNFLYGYTF,TGTGCCAGTAGTACGGGACGGAATTTCCTCTATGGCTACACCTTC
-,TRBV29-1,-,TRBJ2-1,CSGTSGARYNEQFF,TGCAGCGGGACCTCGGGAGCTCGGTACAATGAGCAGTTCTTC
-,TRBV5-4,-,TRBJ2-7,CASSSGGGIPLSYEQYF,TGTGCCAGCAGCTCGGGGGGCGGGATCCCCCTCTCCTACGAGCAGTACTTC
-,TRBV3-1/TRBV3-2,-,TRBJ2-1,CASSGRGDEQFF,TGTGCCAGCAGCGGGAGGGGGGATGAGCAGTTCTTC
TRBD1,TRBV11-2,-,TRBJ1-4,CASSSNRGLPNEKLFF,TGTGCCAGCAGCTCCAACAGGGGGCTGCCTAATGAAAAACTGTTTTTT
-,TRBV7-9,few,TRBJ2-7,CASSSGGQTKYEQYF,TGTGCCAGCAGCTCCGGGGGACAGACCAAATACGAGCAGTACTTC
TRBD1,TRBV19,few,TRBJ1-6,CASTNRGPESPLHF,TGTGCCAGTACCAACAGGGGGCCTGAGTCACCCCTCCACTTT
TRBD1,TRBV4-3,-,TRBJ2-1,CASSQEWSGQGYNEQFF,TGCGCCAGCAGCCAAGAGTGGTCGGGACAGGGCTACAATGAGCAGTTCTTC
-,TRBV11-2,few,TRBJ2-3,CASSSVFWFTDTQYF,TGTGCCAGCAGCTCGGTGTTCTGGTTCACAGATACGCAGTATTTT
TRBD1,TRBV3-1/TRBV3-2,-,TRBJ1-2,CASSHDRVSHRYTF,TGTGCCAGCAGCCATGACAGGGTGTCGCACCGGTACACCTTC
-,TRBV30,-,TRBJ1-3,CAWSVFDRGSGNTIYF,TGTGCCTGGAGTGTATTTGACCGGGGATCTGGAAACACCATATATTTT
TRBD1,TRBV2,few,TRBJ1-1,CASTQTGYTEAFF,TGTGCCAGCACCCAGACAGGGTACACTGAAGCTTTCTTT
-,TRBV18,-,TRBJ1-6,CASSPFFGDDSPLHF,TGTGCCAGCTCACCATTTTTTGGGGACGATTCACCCCTCCACTTT
-,TRBV29-1,once,TRBJ1-1,CSARTKDGRTEAFF,TGCAGCGCCCGAACTAAGGACGGTCGGACTGAAGCTTTCTTT